The sequence of this T cell receptor (beta chain) was determined in a study of beta chain features in type 1 diabetes. Notes on the study in general: The study found moderately but significantly shorter TCRB CDR3s in all four CD4+ subsets of Type 1 diabetes patients. Still unanswered here is whether HLA type influences TCRB rearrangement. Possibly, sequencing cDNA over-represented cells that had high TCR expression levels.

Details on this clone: Its antigen is not identified.

Sequencing targeted expressed TCRB transcripts, as all isolated RNA had been reverse transcribed. The assay was immunoSEQ multiplex PCR, and TCRdb's table has in-frame clones only and misses some. Of more than 100,000 clones detected, 25% to 35% appear once; the ten largest clones hold approximately 0.5%. Sequencing was performed on central memory CD4+ T cells from blood. The TCR was taken from a woman in her late teens or twenties with type 1 diabetes.

The CDR3: CASSLRTGEAEAFF. DNA of the CDR3: TGCGCCAGCAGCTTGCGGACAGGGGAGGCTGAAGCTTTCTTT. The chain carries TRBV5-1 and TRBJ1-1, with 9 bases identical to TRBD1. J lost 6 bases, V lost 1 base, and 4 bases had no gene match. CDR1 and CDR2 (germline): SGHRS, YFSETQ. This CDR3 contains 14 residues.